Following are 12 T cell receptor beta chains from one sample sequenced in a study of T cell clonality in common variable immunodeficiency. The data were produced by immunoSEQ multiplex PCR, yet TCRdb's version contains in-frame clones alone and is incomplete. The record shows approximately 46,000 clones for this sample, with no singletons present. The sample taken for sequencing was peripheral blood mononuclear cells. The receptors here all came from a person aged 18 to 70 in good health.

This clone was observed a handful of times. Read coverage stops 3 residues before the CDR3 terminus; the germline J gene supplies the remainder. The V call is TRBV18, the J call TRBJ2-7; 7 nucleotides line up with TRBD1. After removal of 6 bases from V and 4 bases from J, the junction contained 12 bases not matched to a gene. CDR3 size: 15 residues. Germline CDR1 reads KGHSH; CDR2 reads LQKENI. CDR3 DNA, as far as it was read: TGTGCCAGCTCCCCCGACAGGGAACCTATTTACGAG. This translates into CASSPDREPIYE. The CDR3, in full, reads CASSPDREPIYEQYF.

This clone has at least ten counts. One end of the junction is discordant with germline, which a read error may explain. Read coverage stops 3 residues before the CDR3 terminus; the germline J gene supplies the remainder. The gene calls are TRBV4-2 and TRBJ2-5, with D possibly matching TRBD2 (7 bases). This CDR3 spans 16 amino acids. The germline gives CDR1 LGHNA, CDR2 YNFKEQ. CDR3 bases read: TGCGCCAGCAGCCAAGGAGCCAGGGGCGGGGGAGAGACC. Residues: CASSQGARGGGET. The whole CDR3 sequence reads CASSQGARGGGETQYF.

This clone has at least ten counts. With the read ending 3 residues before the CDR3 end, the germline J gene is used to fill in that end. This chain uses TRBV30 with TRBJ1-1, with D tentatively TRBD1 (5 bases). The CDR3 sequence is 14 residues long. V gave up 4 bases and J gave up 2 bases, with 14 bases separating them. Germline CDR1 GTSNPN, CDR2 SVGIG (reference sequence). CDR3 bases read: TGTGCCTGGACCCGGGTCCAGGGAAACACTGAA. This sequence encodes CAWTRVQGNTE. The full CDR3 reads CAWTRVQGNTEAFF.

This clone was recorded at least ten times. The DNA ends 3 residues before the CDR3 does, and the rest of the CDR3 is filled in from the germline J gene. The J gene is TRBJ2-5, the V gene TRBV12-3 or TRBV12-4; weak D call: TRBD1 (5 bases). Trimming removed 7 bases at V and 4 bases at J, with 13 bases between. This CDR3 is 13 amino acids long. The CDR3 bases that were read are TGTGCCAGCACCTGGGGCAGGGCAGAGACC. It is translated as CASTWGRAET. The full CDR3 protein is CASTWGRAETQYF.

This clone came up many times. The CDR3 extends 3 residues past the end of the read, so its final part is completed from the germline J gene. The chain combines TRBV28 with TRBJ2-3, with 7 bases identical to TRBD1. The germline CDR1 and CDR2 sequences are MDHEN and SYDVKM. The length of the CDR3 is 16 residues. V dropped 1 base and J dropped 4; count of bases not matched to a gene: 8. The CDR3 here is CASSLSVGQESDTQYF. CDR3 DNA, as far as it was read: TGTGCCAGCAGTTTATCGGTTGGACAGGAATCAGATACG. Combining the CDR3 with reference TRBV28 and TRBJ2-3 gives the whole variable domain DVKVTQSSRYLVKRTGEKVFLECVQDMDHENMFWYRQDPGLGLRLIYFSYDVKMKEKGDIPEGYSVSREKKERFSLILESASTNQTSMYLCASSLSVGQESDTQYFGPGTRLTVL.

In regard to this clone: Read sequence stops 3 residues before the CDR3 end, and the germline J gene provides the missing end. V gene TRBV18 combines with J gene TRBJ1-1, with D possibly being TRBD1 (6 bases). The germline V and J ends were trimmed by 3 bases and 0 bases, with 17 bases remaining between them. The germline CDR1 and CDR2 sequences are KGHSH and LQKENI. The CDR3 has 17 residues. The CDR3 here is CASSPGVPTGLNTEAFF. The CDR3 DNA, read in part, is TGTGCCAGCTCACCCGGCGTTCCGACAGGCCTGAACACTGAA.

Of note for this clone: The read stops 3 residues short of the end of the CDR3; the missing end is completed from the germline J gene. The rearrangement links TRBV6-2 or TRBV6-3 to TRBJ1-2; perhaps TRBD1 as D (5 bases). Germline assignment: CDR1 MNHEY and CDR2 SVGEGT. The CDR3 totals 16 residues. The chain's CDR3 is CASSYSPGGLTDTYTF. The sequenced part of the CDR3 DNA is TGTGCCAGCAGTTACTCGCCGGGGGGACTCACAGATACC.

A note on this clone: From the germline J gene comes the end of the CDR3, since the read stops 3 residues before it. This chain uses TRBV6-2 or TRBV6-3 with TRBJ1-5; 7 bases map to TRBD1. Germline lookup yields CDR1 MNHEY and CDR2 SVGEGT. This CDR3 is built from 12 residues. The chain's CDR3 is CASSYTGDPQHF. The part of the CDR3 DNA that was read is TGTGCCAGCAGTTACACAGGGGACCCC.

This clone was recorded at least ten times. The sequenced part of the CDR3 DNA is TGTGCCAGCAGCCTTTCCGGGACAGGGGGCTCTGGGGCCAACGTC. This translates into CASSLSGTGGSGANV. The entire CDR3 protein reads CASSLSGTGGSGANVLTF. The V and J genes are TRBV27 and TRBJ2-6; 11 bases align to TRBD1. The read comes to an end 3 residues before the CDR3 does, leaving the germline J gene to fill in the end. The trim removed 6 bases at V and 0 bases at J, leaving 7 bases unmatched. Germline loops: CDR1 MNHEY, CDR2 SMNVEV (reference sequence). This CDR3 is built from 18 residues.

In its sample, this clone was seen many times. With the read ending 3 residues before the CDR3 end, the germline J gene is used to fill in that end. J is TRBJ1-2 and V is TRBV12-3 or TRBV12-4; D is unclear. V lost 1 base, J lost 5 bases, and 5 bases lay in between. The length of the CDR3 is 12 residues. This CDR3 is CASSLGLYGYTF. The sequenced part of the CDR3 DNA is TGTGCCAGCAGTTTAGGGCTGTATGGC.

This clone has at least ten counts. The chain's CDR3 is CASSPLVAPQGGYTF. CDR3 DNA, as far as it was read: TGTGCCAGCTCACCACTGGTCGCTCCTCAAGGGGGC. This rearrangement joins TRBV18 to TRBJ1-2; D is unclear. The read terminates 3 residues ahead of where the CDR3 ends, so the germline J gene completes it. The germline V gene encodes CDR1 KGHSH and CDR2 LQKENI. The CDR3 contains 15 residues.

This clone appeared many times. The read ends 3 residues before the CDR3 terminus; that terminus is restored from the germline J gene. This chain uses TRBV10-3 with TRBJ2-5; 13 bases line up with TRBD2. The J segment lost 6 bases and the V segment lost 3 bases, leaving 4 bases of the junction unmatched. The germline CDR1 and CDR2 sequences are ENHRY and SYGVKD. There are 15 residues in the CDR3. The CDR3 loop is CAISETSGGAQTQYF. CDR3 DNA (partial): TGTGCCATCAGTGAAACTAGCGGGGGGGCACAGACC.